A selection of T cell receptor beta chains follows, all from one sample in a study of OX40 agonist ivuxolimab in advanced cancers. Sequenced by immunoSEQ multiplex PCR; TCRdb stores in-frame clones only, minus some. The sample has approximately 62,000 clones; 92% are singletons. The input for sequencing was CD4+ or CD8+ T cells sorted from blood, taken in a trial of the OX40 agonist ivuxolimab. The receptors were sampled from an adult with an advanced solid tumor such as melanoma, head and neck, liver or kidney cancer. CDR3s include the opening cysteine and the closing phenylalanine or tryptophan. A D gene is named only where the DNA matches it firmly.

-	TRBV4-3	TRBJ2-6	CASSQGTAGANVLTF	TGCGCCAGCAGCCAAGGGACGGCTGGGGCCAACGTCCTGACTTTC
TRBD1	TRBV7-2	TRBJ2-7	CASSPQQGASYEQYF	TGTGCCAGCAGCCCCCAACAGGGGGCGTCCTACGAGCAGTACTTC
TRBD1	TRBV29-1	TRBJ2-7	CSVEDLSGQGPEQYF	TGCAGCGTTGAAGATCTTTCGGGACAGGGACCCGAGCAGTACTTC
-	TRBV11-2	TRBJ1-3	CASSFGEGSSGNTIYF	TGTGCCAGCAGCTTCGGGGAAGGGAGTAGTGGAAACACCATATATTTT
-	TRBV27	TRBJ2-5	CASSFQETQYF	TGTGCCAGCAGTTTTCAAGAGACCCAGTACTTC
-	TRBV7-9	TRBJ2-7	CASSATSSATYEQYF	TGTGCCAGCAGCGCTACGTCTAGCGCTACCTACGAGCAGTACTTC
-	TRBV7-9	TRBJ1-2	CASSTSPGDSNYGYTF	TGTGCCAGCAGCACCAGCCCAGGGGATAGTAACTATGGCTACACCTTC
-	TRBV6-6	TRBJ2-7	CASTLSLREPLYEQYF	TGTGCCAGCACTTTAAGCCTCAGGGAGCCGTTGTACGAGCAGTACTTC
-	TRBV7-6	TRBJ1-1	CASSLALGDLNTEAFF	TGTGCCAGCAGCTTAGCGCTTGGAGACCTGAACACTGAAGCTTTCTTT
-	TRBV7-9	TRBJ1-1	CASSLGSTLEAFF	TGTGCCAGCAGCTTAGGGTCAACGCTGGAAGCTTTCTTT
-	TRBV5-1	TRBJ2-5	CASSLRPIGGVGETQYF	TGCGCCAGCAGCTTGCGTCCTATAGGAGGCGTGGGAGAGACCCAGTACTTC